The 10 T cell receptor beta chains below all came from one sample that was sequenced in a study of OX40 agonist ivuxolimab in advanced cancers. Clones were read by immunoSEQ multiplex PCR, and TCRdb kept only the in-frame ones, dropping some. The sample holds some 86,000 clones; around nine tenths are singletons and the top ten take approximately 1.5%. Material: CD4+ or CD8+ T cells sorted from blood, obtained in a trial of the OX40 agonist ivuxolimab. These receptors originate from an adult with an advanced solid tumor such as melanoma, head and neck, liver or kidney cancer.

This sequence joins TRBV7-9 and TRBJ2-3; no reliable D call. The V and J ends lost 4 bases and 6 bases respectively, with 8 bases between them. The CDR3 extends over 12 amino acids. Germline-derived CDR1 and CDR2 are SEHNR and FQNEAQ (reference sequence). The CDR3 protein is CASSSRSDTQYF. The CDR3 DNA follows: TGTGCCAGCAGCTCCAGATCGGATACGCAGTATTTT.

The chain employs TRBV5-5 and TRBJ1-1, with 10 bases identical to TRBD1. V was clipped by 4 bases and J by 4 bases; unmatched bases: 4. The CDR3 loop spans 14 amino acids. Germline CDR1 SGHKS, CDR2 YYEKEE (reference sequence). The CDR3 sequence is CASSGTGVGTEAFF. The CDR3 DNA follows: TGTGCCAGCAGCGGGACAGGGGTAGGCACTGAAGCTTTCTTT.

The chain carries TRBV14 and TRBJ1-5, with D tentatively TRBD1 (5 bases). Between the trimmed V and J ends, which lost 1 base and 1 base, there was a span of 8 bases. The CDR3 runs to 15 residues. Germline CDR1 reads SGHDN; CDR2 reads FVKESK. CDR3 sequence reads: CASSQVTESNQPQHF. In DNA, the CDR3 is TGTGCCAGCAGCCAAGTGACAGAAAGCAATCAGCCCCAGCATTTT.

The chain employs TRBV7-2 and TRBJ1-5; no clear D gene. The CDR3 is 13 residues long. With 5 bases removed from V and 8 bases from J, the gap between germline ends came to 13 bases. Germline V gene data show CDR1 as SGHTA and CDR2 as FQGNSA. The CDR3 loop reads CASSPRGLEPQHF. The CDR3 region has the DNA TGTGCCAGCAGCCCCCGAGGGTTGGAGCCCCAGCATTTT.

This sequence joins TRBV7-8 and TRBJ2-7; 11 positions agree with TRBD2. V lost 1 base and J lost 5; bases outside the gene matches: 7. This CDR3 is built from 16 residues. In germline, CDR1 is SGHVS, CDR2 FQNEAQ. The CDR3 DNA sequence: TGTGCCAGCAGCTTAGTAGGGCTAGCGGGAGGTAACGAGCAGTACTTC. As protein: CASSLVGLAGGNEQYF.

This chain joins TRBV25-1 and TRBJ1-4, with D possibly being TRBD1 (5 bases). Germline loops: CDR1 MGHDK, CDR2 SYGVNS. The length of the CDR3 is 15 residues. The V end was cut by 8 bases, the J end by 8 bases, with 21 bases between. The CDR3 DNA reads as TGTGCCAGCGGGGCCGGGGGTTCACGACGGGAAAAACTGTTTTTT. Amino acid sequence: CASGAGGSRREKLFF.

For this clone: A read error may produce the germline difference seen at one junction end. The chain employs TRBV7-7 and TRBJ2-2; no clear D. The CDR3 length is 15 residues. The germline CDR1 and CDR2 sequences are SSHAT and FNYEAQ (reference sequence). The CDR3 here is CASSPGRANTGELFF. The CDR3 coding sequence is TGTGCTAGCAGCCCCGGAAGGGCGAACACCGGGGAGCTGTTTTTT. The full variable domain, its missing parts supplied by reference TRBV7-7 and TRBJ2-2, is GAGVSQSPRYKVTKRGQDVTLRCDPISSHATLYWYQQALGQGPEFLTYFNYEAQPDKSGLPSDRFSAERPEGSISTLTIQRTEQRDSAMYRCASSPGRANTGELFFGEGSRLTVL.

The genes are TRBV4-1 and TRBJ2-7, with 8 bases identical to TRBD1. This CDR3 region has 14 residues. Germline CDR1 MGHRA, CDR2 YSYEKL. After removal of 1 base from V and 2 bases from J, the junction contained 1 base not matched to a gene. CDR3 loop: CASSQGTGPYEQYF. In nucleotides, the CDR3 is TGCGCCAGCAGCCAAGGGACAGGGCCCTACGAGCAGTACTTC.

The chain recombines TRBV12-5 with TRBJ2-5; TRBD1 agrees at 11 bases. V trimming: 6 bases; J trimming: 2 bases; junction bases outside the gene matches: 2. This CDR3 is built from 14 residues. CDR1 is LGHNT and CDR2 is FRNRAP in the germline V gene. The CDR3 DNA reads TGTGCTAGTGGATGGGACAGGGGGCAAGAGACCCAGTACTTC. It encodes CASGWDRGQETQYF.

This clone was observed a few times. V usage is TRBV10-3 and J usage is TRBJ2-5, with a weak D call TRBD1 (5 bases). The CDR3 runs 12 residues. V lost 6 bases to trimming and J lost 0 bases, with 5 bases between them. Germline V lookup: CDR1 ENHRY, CDR2 SYGVKD. The CDR3 loop is CAIRGDQETQYF. The CDR3 bases are TGTGCCATCAGAGGGGACCAAGAGACCCAGTACTTC.